One and the same sample provided the 24 T cell receptor beta chains below, sequenced in a study of shared clonotypes between healthy human individuals. Data came from immunoSEQ multiplex PCR; TCRdb stores just in-frame clones and leaves some out. The table includes millions of clones, 85% to 95% detected once. Naive CD8 cells, CD45RO-negative and positively selected for CCR7, excluded terminally differentiated effector memory CD45RA+ cells. Input material: naive CD8+ T cells sorted from blood. The source is a man younger than 30 in good health.

This chain connects TRBV4-2 to TRBJ2-2, with 13 bases aligning to TRBD2. Looked up from germline, CDR1 is LGHNA and CDR2 is YNFKEQ. J gave up 4 bases and V 0 bases, and 5 bases lay outside the gene matches. The CDR3 extends over 18 amino acids. The CDR3 nucleotides read TGTGCCAGCAGCCAAGAACTAGCGGGAGGGCCGGGCACCGGGGAGCTGTTTTTT. As protein: CASSQELAGGPGTGELFF.

The rearrangement joins TRBV5-4 to TRBJ2-5; a possible D gene is TRBD2 (5 bases). Germline V lookup: CDR1 SGHNT, CDR2 YYREEE (reference sequence). The CDR3 runs 15 residues. V was shortened by 0 bases and J by 4 bases, with 13 bases between the two germline ends. This CDR3 reads CASSLEASEGETQYF. CDR3 DNA sequence: TGTGCCAGCAGCTTGGAGGCCAGCGAGGGAGAGACCCAGTACTTC.

The chain links TRBV7-2 to TRBJ2-7; tentative D call: TRBD2 (5 bases). The V end was cut by 1 base, the J end by 0 bases, with 10 bases between. This CDR3 is 15 amino acids long. Germline V gene sequence: CDR1 SGHTA, CDR2 FQGNSA. The CDR3 DNA sequence: TGTGCCAGCAGCTTAGTTACGGGAAGCTCCTACGAGCAGTACTTC. It codes for CASSLVTGSSYEQYF.

The chain couples TRBV4-1 to TRBJ2-3; D not resolved. The germline V gene encodes CDR1 MGHRA and CDR2 YSYEKL. V lost 4 bases to trimming and J lost 2 bases, with 10 bases between them. There are 14 residues in the CDR3. CDR3 sequence (DNA): TGCGCCAGCAGCCCGGAGCCGGTCACAGATACGCAGTATTTT. This codes for CASSPEPVTDTQYF.

This sequence joins TRBV5-1 and TRBJ1-1, with D unresolved. Germline assignment: CDR1 SGHRS and CDR2 YFSETQ. This CDR3 contains 17 residues. V shed 0 bases and J shed 0 bases, with 15 bases lying between them. CDR3 nucleotide sequence: TGCGCCAGCAGCTTGGGGTTGTCGGGCAGGATGAACACTGAAGCTTTCTTT. Its translation is CASSLGLSGRMNTEAFF. Full variable domain (remainder filled in from reference TRBV5-1 and TRBJ1-1): KAGVTQTPRYLIKTRGQQVTLSCSPISGHRSVSWYQQTPGQGLQFLFEYFSETQRNKGNFPGRFSGRQFSNSRSEMNVSTLELGDSALYLCASSLGLSGRMNTEAFFGQGTRLTVV.

This clone was counted a few times. J is TRBJ2-5 and V is TRBV4-3; the match to TRBD2 covers 7 bases. J gave up 4 bases and V 0 bases, and 8 bases lay outside the gene matches. Looked up from germline, CDR1 is LGHNA and CDR2 is YSLEER. The CDR3 contains 16 residues. Here the CDR3 DNA reads TGCGCCAGCAGCCAAGATTGGGCGGGAGAGGGAGAGACCCAGTACTTC. This sequence encodes CASSQDWAGEGETQYF.

The CDR3 spells CASSLVEAGRHEQFF. The CDR3, as DNA: TGTGCCAGCAGCTTAGTAGAGGCAGGGCGACATGAGCAGTTCTTC. The genes are TRBV7-9 and TRBJ2-1, with D maybe TRBD1 (5 bases). The germline V gene encodes CDR1 SEHNR and CDR2 FQNEAQ (reference sequence). The CDR3 consists of 15 residues. V gave up 1 base and J gave up 8 bases, with 15 bases separating them.

The chain has TRBV15 and TRBJ2-5; D is ambiguous. CDR3 size: 14 residues. CDR1 and CDR2 from the germline V gene are LNHNV and YYDKDF (reference sequence). V was clipped by 0 bases and J by 2 bases, with 7 bases between them. This CDR3 is CATSRDQRQETQYF. For the CDR3, the DNA is TGTGCCACCAGCAGAGATCAGCGACAAGAGACCCAGTACTTC.

This chain joins TRBV5-6 and TRBJ1-1, with D perhaps TRBD1 (5 bases). Germline V lookup: CDR1 SGHDT, CDR2 YYEEEE. The CDR3 loop spans 13 amino acids. V gave up 3 bases and J gave up 8 bases, with 14 bases separating them. The DNA for the CDR3 is TGTGCCAGCAGCTCCCTCGGGGCTTTGGAAGCTTTCTTT. Translating gives CASSSLGALEAFF.

The chain recombines TRBV19 with TRBJ2-3; 7 nucleotides align to TRBD2. J gave up 0 bases and V 1 base, and 4 bases lay outside the gene matches. The CDR3 extends over 16 amino acids. Germline CDR1 and CDR2: LNHDA and SQIVND (reference sequence). The CDR3 DNA sequence: TGTGCCAGTAGTATAGGAGTTAGCGGGAGCACAGATACGCAGTATTTT. Encoded protein: CASSIGVSGSTDTQYF.

The rearrangement uses TRBV7-8 and TRBJ1-2; D perhaps matches TRBD1 (6 bases). The CDR3 covers 14 residues. With 2 bases removed from V and 3 bases from J, the gap between germline ends came to 10 bases. Germline-derived CDR1 and CDR2 are SGHVS and FQNEAQ. In DNA, the CDR3 is TGTGCCAGCAGCTTATTGTCAGGGGACTATGGCTACACCTTC. Translation: CASSLLSGDYGYTF.

The chain carries TRBV28 and TRBJ2-1; no definite D call. V dropped 1 base and J dropped 6 bases, with 19 bases sitting between them. Germline V gene data show CDR1 as MDHEN and CDR2 as SYDVKM. The CDR3 contains 17 residues. CDR3 nucleotide sequence: TGTGCCAGCAGTTTATTAGTCCGTGGTCTAGGTCTCAATGAGCAGTTCTTC. It translates to CASSLLVRGLGLNEQFF.

To note about this clone: Different DNA sequences within this sample yield the same CDR3. The CDR3 region is CASRTTGNTEAFF. DNA for the CDR3: TGTGCCAGCAGGACGACAGGGAACACTGAAGCTTTCTTT. This rearrangement joins TRBV27 to TRBJ1-1; D is perhaps TRBD1 (6 bases). Trimming shortened V by 6 bases and J by 1 base, and 9 bases separated the two germline ends. CDR3 length: 13 residues. Germline CDR1 and CDR2: MNHEY and SMNVEV (reference sequence).

The chain has TRBV7-8 and TRBJ1-6; 7 bases are a match to TRBD1. The trim removed 0 bases at V and 13 bases at J, leaving 6 bases unmatched. The germline gives CDR1 SGHVS, CDR2 FQNEAQ. There are 14 residues in the CDR3. The CDR3 sequence is CASSLAGTGAPLHF. The CDR3 bases are TGTGCCAGCAGCTTAGCGGGAACAGGGGCCCCCCTCCACTTT.

V gene TRBV6-5 combines with J gene TRBJ2-1; 7 bases are a match to TRBD2. Germline-derived CDR1 and CDR2 are MNHEY and SVGAGI. The CDR3 consists of 16 residues. Germline trimming cut 4 bases from V and 6 bases from J; bases unmatched to any gene: 12. The CDR3 bases are TGTGCCAGCAGTTTGACATGGGGGGAGGGCCCCAATGAGCAGTTCTTC. This encodes CASSLTWGEGPNEQFF.

The gene calls are TRBV23-1 and TRBJ1-2, with D perhaps TRBD1 (5 bases). TRBV23-1 is placed among ORFs of uncertain function. The CDR3 sequence is 15 residues long. The germline V and J ends were trimmed by 0 bases and 3 bases, with 11 bases remaining between them. Here the CDR3 DNA reads TGCGCCAGCAGTCAATCTTTAGACAGCCACTATGGCTACACCTTC. Its protein is CASSQSLDSHYGYTF.

This chain connects TRBV7-9 to TRBJ2-7, with D maybe TRBD2 (6 bases). The CDR3 totals 15 residues. Trimming took off 4 bases at V and 3 bases at J, with 16 bases between the two ends. The germline CDR1 and CDR2 sequences are SEHNR and FQNEAQ (reference sequence). The CDR3 DNA follows: TGTGCCAGCAGCTCTTGGGACTCTGCAGACTACGAGCAGTACTTC. It translates to CASSSWDSADYEQYF. Together with reference TRBV7-9 and TRBJ2-7, the CDR3 gives the full variable domain: DTGVSQNPRHKITKRGQNVTFRCDPISEHNRLYWYRQTLGQGPEFLTYFQNEAQLEKSRLLSDRFSAERPKGSFSTLEIQRTEQGDSAMYLCASSSWDSADYEQYFGPGTRLTVT.

V is TRBV4-1 and J is TRBJ2-2; 8 nucleotides line up with TRBD2. CDR3 length equals 15 residues. Trimming cost V 3 bases and J 7 bases; bases outside gene matches: 7. Germline lookup yields CDR1 MGHRA and CDR2 YSYEKL. CDR3 in DNA: TGCGCCAGCAGCCATAGTAGCGGGACGGTCGGGGAGCTGTTTTTT. Protein product: CASSHSSGTVGELFF.

This chain joins TRBV10-3 and TRBJ2-3; either TRBD1 or TRBD2 may fit D (5 bases each). This CDR3 region has 15 residues. V was shortened by 0 bases and J by 6 bases, with 13 bases between the two germline ends. The V gene's germline CDR1 is ENHRY and CDR2 SYGVKD. The CDR3 here is CAISESGAPGDTQYF. CDR3 bases: TGTGCCATCAGTGAGTCCGGGGCCCCTGGGGATACGCAGTATTTT.

The rearrangement uses TRBV4-2 and TRBJ2-7, with TRBD2 identical over 9 bases. This CDR3 is built from 16 residues. Germline values: CDR1 LGHNA, CDR2 YNFKEQ. Losses at the gene ends were 0 bases for V and 2 bases for J; bases not matched to a gene: 5. The CDR3 is CASSQEFAGGPYEQYF. CDR3 DNA sequence: TGTGCCAGCAGCCAAGAGTTCGCGGGAGGGCCCTACGAGCAGTACTTC.

This sequence joins TRBV30 and TRBJ2-7; 7 bases align to TRBD1. The CDR3 runs 14 residues. Unmatched junction bases numbered 7, after V lost 3 bases and J lost 2 bases. Germline CDR1 GTSNPN, CDR2 SVGIG (reference sequence). CDR3 loop: CAWSLTGLTYEQYF. CDR3 sequence (DNA): TGTGCCTGGAGCCTGACAGGGCTAACCTACGAGCAGTACTTC. Drawing the rest from reference TRBV30 and TRBJ2-7, the complete variable domain is SQTIHQWPATLVQPVGSPLSLECTVEGTSNPNLYWYRQAAGRGLQLLFYSVGIGQISSEVPQNLSASRPQDRQFILSSKKLLLSDSGFYLCAWSLTGLTYEQYFGPGTRLTVT.

The chain combines TRBV7-9 with TRBJ2-1, with D possibly being TRBD1 (6 bases). CDR3 length: 16 amino acids. Germline V lookup: CDR1 SEHNR, CDR2 FQNEAQ (reference sequence). V lost 1 base and J lost 0, with 10 bases in between. CDR3 protein: CASSLVGANSYNEQFF. The DNA of the CDR3 is TGTGCCAGCAGCTTAGTGGGGGCGAACTCCTACAATGAGCAGTTCTTC.

The chain links TRBV18 to TRBJ2-7; no definite D call. CDR3 length: 15 residues. The V end lost 2 bases, the J end lost 0 bases, and 11 bases lay between the germline ends. The V gene's germline CDR1 is KGHSH and CDR2 LQKENI. CDR3 coding DNA: TGTGCCAGCTCACCAAATCACGGCGTCTCCTACGAGCAGTACTTC. Translation: CASSPNHGVSYEQYF.

The chain is built from TRBV30 and TRBJ2-3, with D hard to call. With 0 bases removed from V and 5 bases from J, the gap between germline ends came to 6 bases. The CDR3 spans 12 residues. CDR1 and CDR2 (germline): GTSNPN, SVGIG (reference sequence). CDR3 coding DNA: TGTGCCTGGAGTGTAGTTGGAGATACGCAGTATTTT. Translation gives CAWSVVGDTQYF.